This T cell receptor (beta chain) is drawn from a study of Ad26.COV2.S vaccination and SARS-CoV-2 variants. Study-level information: Intramuscularly, Ad26.COV2.S was given either once or twice, 56 days apart. Study findings and constraints: Higher spike-specific TCR breadth was found in vaccine recipients than in placebo recipients. Spike-specific responses of CD8+ and CD4+ T cells were reported to display substantial breadth after vaccination.

The treatment denotes: some 20 received Ad26.COV2.S at low or high dose, single or two shots; roughly five received placebo; per-sample allocation not given. Material that was analyzed had been drawn on day 63 after the first vaccine or placebo injection. V was clipped by 6 bases and J by 5 bases; unmatched bases: 3. The length of the CDR3 is 12 residues. Generated by immunoSEQ multiplex PCR, the TCRdb table keeps only in-frame clones and is missing some. The sample records fewer than 400,000 clones, 85% being singletons. There are a few counts of this clone. Its antigen is currently unknown. Sequenced material: peripheral blood, taken in a trial of Ad26.COV2.S vaccine versus placebo. This TCR came from a person between 18 and 59 years old who received the Ad26.COV2.S COVID-19 vaccine or a placebo. The V call is TRBV12-3 or TRBV12-4, the J call TRBJ1-2, with 7 bases matching TRBD1. The CDR3 region is CASSPTGYGYTF. Here the CDR3 DNA reads TGTGCCAGCAGCCCGACAGGGTATGGCTACACCTTC.